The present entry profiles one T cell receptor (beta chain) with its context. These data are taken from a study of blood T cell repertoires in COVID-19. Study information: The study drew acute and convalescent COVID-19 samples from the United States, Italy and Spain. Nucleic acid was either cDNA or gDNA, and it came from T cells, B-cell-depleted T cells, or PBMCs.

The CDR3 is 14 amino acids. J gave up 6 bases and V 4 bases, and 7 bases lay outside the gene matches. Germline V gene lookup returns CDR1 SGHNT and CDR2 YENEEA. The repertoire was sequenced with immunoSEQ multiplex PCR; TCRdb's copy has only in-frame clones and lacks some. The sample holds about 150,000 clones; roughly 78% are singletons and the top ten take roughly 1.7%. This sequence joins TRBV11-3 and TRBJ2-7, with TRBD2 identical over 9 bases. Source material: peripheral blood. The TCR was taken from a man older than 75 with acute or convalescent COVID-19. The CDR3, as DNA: TGTGCCAGCAGCTCACCGGAGCGGGGGGCCGAGCAGTACTTC. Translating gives CASSSPERGAEQYF. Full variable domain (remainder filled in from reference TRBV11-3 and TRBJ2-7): EAGVVQSPRYKIIEKKQPVAFWCNPISGHNTLYWYLQNLGQGPELLIRYENEEAVDDSQLPKDRFSAERLKGVDSTLKIQPAELGDSAVYLCASSSPERGAEQYFGPGTRLTVT.